This T cell receptor (beta chain) is from a study of PD-L1 blockade in urothelial cancer. The sample holds a few counts of this clone. The protocol was immunoSEQ multiplex PCR, while the TCRdb copy is restricted to in-frame clones and leaves out a portion. Here the sample spans roughly 42,000 clones, 81% being singletons. This TCR derives from a man aged 65 to 85 with urothelial cancer. Specimen: PBMCs, collected around atezolizumab (anti-PD-L1) treatment.

The CDR3 here is CASSLEGRRDETQYF. The CDR3 DNA sequence: TGCGCCAGCAGCTTGGAAGGGAGACGAGACGAGACCCAGTACTTC. This rearrangement joins TRBV5-1 to TRBJ2-5; maybe TRBD2 (5 bases). CDR1 and CDR2 (germline): SGHRS, YFSETQ. This CDR3 comprises 15 residues. Trimming stripped 0 bases from V and 5 bases from J, with 14 bases between. The full variable domain, its missing parts supplied by reference TRBV5-1 and TRBJ2-5, is KAGVTQTPRYLIKTRGQQVTLSCSPISGHRSVSWYQQTPGQGLQFLFEYFSETQRNKGNFPGRFSGRQFSNSRSEMNVSTLELGDSALYLCASSLEGRRDETQYFGPGTRLLVL.